The T cell receptor (beta chain) described here comes from a study of blood T cell repertoires in COVID-19. V gave up 6 bases and J gave up 13 bases; unmatched junction bases: 7. The V gene's germline CDR1 is SNHLY and CDR2 FYNNEI. The CDR3 loop spans 13 amino acids. TCRdb keeps only in-frame clones here, not all; method: immunoSEQ multiplex PCR. The data contain approximately 190,000 clones, around 90% of them seen just once; the ten biggest clones take up 20% to 25%. Source material: peripheral blood. The receptor was isolated from a man aged 55 to 69 with active or convalescent COVID-19. J is TRBJ2-7 and V is TRBV2; 15 bases map to TRBD2. CDR3 DNA sequence: TGTGCCAGCAGCTTAGGACTAGCGGGGGGGCTATACTTC. Translated: CASSLGLAGGLYF.